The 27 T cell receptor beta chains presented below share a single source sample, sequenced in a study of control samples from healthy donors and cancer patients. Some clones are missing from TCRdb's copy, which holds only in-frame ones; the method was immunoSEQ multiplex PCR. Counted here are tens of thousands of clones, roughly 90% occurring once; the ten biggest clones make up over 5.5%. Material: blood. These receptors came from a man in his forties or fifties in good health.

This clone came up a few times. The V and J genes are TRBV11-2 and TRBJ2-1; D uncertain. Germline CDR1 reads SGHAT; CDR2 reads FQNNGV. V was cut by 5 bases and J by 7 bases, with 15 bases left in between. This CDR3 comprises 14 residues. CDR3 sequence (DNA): TGTGCCAGCAGCCTACCTGGACCACCGAATGAGCAGTTCTTC. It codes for CASSLPGPPNEQFF.

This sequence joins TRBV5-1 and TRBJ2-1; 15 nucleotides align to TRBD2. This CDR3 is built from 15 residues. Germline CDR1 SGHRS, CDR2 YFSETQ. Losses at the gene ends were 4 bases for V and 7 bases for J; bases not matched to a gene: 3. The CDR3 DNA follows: TGCGCCAGCAGCGTCGGGACTAGCGGGGGGAATGAGCAGTTCTTC. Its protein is CASSVGTSGGNEQFF.

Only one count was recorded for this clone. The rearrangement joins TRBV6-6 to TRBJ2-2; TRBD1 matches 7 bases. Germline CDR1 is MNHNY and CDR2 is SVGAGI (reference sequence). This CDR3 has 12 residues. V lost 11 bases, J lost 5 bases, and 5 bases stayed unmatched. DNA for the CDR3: TGTGCCTCGACAGGGTGGACCGGGGAGCTGTTTTTT. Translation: CASTGWTGELFF.

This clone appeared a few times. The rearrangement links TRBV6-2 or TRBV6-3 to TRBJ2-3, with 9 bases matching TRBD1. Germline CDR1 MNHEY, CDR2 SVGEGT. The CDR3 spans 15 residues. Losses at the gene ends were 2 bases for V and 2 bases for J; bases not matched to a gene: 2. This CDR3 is CASSYRTGATDTQYF. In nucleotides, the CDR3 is TGTGCCAGCAGTTACCGGACAGGGGCCACAGATACGCAGTATTTT.

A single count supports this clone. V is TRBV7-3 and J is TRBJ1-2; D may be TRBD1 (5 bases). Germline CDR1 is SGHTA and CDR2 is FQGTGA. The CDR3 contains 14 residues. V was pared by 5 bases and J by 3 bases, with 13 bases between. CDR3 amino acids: CASSLMGVDYGYTF. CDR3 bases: TGTGCCAGCAGCCTGATGGGGGTTGACTATGGCTACACCTTC. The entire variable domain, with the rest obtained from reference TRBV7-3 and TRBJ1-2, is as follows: GAGVSQTPSNKVTEKGKYVELRCDPISGHTALYWYRQSLGQGPEFLIYFQGTGAADDSGLPNDRFFAVRPEGSVSTLKIQRTERGDSAVYLCASSLMGVDYGYTFGSGTRLTVV.

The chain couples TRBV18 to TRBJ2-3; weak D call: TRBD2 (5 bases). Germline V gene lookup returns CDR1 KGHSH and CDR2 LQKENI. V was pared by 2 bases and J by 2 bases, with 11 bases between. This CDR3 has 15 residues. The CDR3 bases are TGTGCCAGCTCACCAAACACGGGATACACAGATACGCAGTATTTT. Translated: CASSPNTGYTDTQYF. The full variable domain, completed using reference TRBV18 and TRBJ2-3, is NAGVMQNPRHLVRRRGQEARLRCSPMKGHSHVYWYRQLPEEGLKFMVYLQKENIIDESGMPKERFSAEFPKEGPSILRIQQVVRGDSAAYFCASSPNTGYTDTQYFGPGTRLTVL.

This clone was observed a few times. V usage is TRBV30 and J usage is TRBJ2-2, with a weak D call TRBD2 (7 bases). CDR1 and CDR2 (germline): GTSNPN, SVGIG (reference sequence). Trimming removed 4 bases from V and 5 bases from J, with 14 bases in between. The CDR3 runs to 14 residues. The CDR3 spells CAWIGGGVTGELFF. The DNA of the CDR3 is TGTGCCTGGATAGGAGGGGGGGTTACCGGGGAGCTGTTTTTT.

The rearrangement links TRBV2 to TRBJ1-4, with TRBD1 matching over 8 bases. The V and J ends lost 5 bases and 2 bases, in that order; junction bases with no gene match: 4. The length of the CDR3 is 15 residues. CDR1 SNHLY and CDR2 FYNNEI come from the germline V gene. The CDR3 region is CASSLNRGTNEKLFF. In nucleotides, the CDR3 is TGTGCCAGCAGTCTCAACAGGGGGACTAATGAAAAACTGTTTTTT.

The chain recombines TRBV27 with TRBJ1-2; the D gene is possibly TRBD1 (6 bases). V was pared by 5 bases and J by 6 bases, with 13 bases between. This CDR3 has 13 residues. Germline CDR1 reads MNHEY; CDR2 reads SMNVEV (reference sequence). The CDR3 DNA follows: TGTGCCAGCAGTCCCAGACAGGTGGATGGCTACACCTTC. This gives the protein CASSPRQVDGYTF.

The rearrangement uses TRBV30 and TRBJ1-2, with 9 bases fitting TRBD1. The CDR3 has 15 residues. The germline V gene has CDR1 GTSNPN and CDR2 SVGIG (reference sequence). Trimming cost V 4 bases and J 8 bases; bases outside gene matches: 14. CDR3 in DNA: TGTGCCTGGATTCGGGACAGGGCAACCCTTAACGGCTACACCTTC. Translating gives CAWIRDRATLNGYTF. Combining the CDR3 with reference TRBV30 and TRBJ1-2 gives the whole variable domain SQTIHQWPATLVQPVGSPLSLECTVEGTSNPNLYWYRQAAGRGLQLLFYSVGIGQISSEVPQNLSASRPQDRQFILSSKKLLLSDSGFYLCAWIRDRATLNGYTFGSGTRLTVV.

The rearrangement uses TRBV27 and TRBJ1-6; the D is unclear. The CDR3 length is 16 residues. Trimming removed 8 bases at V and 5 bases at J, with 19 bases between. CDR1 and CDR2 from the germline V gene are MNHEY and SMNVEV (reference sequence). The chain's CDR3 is CASATRVDGDNSPLHF. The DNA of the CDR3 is TGTGCCAGCGCGACTAGGGTAGACGGGGATAATTCACCCCTCCACTTT.

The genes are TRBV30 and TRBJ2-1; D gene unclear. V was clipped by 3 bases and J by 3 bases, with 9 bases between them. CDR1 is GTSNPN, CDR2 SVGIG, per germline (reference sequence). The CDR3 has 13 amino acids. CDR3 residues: CAWRRPVYNEQFF. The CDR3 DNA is TGTGCCTGGAGAAGGCCGGTCTACAATGAGCAGTTCTTC.

CDR3 sequence reads: CASSQGGGSLTNEQFF. In DNA, the CDR3 is TGCGCCAGCAGCCAAGGGGGCGGATCCTTGACCAATGAGCAGTTCTTC. The chain uses TRBV4-1 and TRBJ2-1, with a weak D call TRBD1 (5 bases). Germline values: CDR1 MGHRA, CDR2 YSYEKL. V shed 1 base and J shed 6 bases, with 16 bases lying between them. This CDR3 contains 16 residues.

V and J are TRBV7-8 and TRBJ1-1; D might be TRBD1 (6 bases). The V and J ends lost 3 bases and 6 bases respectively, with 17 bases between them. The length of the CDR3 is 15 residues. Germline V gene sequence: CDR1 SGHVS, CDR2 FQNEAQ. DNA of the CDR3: TGTGCCAGCAGCTTGAATACAGGGAGGGGCCCTGAAGCTTTCTTT. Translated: CASSLNTGRGPEAFF.

Written as DNA, the CDR3 is TGTGCCAGCTCACACAACCTCGACAGCAACTATGGCTACACCTTC. Residues: CASSHNLDSNYGYTF. The chain recombines TRBV18 with TRBJ1-2, with D perhaps TRBD1 (5 bases). The CDR3 length is 15 residues. Germline V gene data show CDR1 as KGHSH and CDR2 as LQKENI. V was cut by 4 bases and J by 2 bases, with 14 bases left in between.

CDR3 residues: CASSQERTALGETQYF. The CDR3 nucleotides are TGTGCCAGCAGCCAAGAACGGACAGCACTTGGAGAGACCCAGTACTTC. The chain combines TRBV11-1 with TRBJ2-5; D may be TRBD1 (6 bases). V lost 5 bases and J lost 4, with 20 bases in between. CDR3 size: 16 residues. Germline V gene lookup returns CDR1 SGHAT and CDR2 FQDESV (reference sequence).

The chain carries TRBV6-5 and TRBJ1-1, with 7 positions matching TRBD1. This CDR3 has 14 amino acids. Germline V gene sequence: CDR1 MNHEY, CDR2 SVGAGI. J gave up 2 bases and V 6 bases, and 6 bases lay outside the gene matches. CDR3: CASRSTGQNTEAFF. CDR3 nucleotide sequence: TGTGCCAGCAGATCGACAGGGCAAAACACTGAAGCTTTCTTT.

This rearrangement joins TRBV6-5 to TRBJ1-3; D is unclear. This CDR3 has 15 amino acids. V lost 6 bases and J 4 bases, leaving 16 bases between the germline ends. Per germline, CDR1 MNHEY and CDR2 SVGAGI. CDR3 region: CASRPGSSIGNTIYF. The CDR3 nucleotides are TGTGCCAGCAGGCCCGGTTCATCAATCGGAAACACCATATATTTT.

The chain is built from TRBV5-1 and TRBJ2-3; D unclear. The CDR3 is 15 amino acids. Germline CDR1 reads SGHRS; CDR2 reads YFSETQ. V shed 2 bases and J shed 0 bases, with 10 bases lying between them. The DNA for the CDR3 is TGCGCCAGCAGCTTCAGGACGGTTAGCACAGATACGCAGTATTTT. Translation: CASSFRTVSTDTQYF.

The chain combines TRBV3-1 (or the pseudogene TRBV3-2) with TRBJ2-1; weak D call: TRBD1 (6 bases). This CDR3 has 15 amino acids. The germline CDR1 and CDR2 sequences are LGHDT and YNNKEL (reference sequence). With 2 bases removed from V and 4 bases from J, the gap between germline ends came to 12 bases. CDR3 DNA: TGTGCCAGCAGCCAACCGGACAGCGGTTACAATGAGCAGTTCTTC. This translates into CASSQPDSGYNEQFF.

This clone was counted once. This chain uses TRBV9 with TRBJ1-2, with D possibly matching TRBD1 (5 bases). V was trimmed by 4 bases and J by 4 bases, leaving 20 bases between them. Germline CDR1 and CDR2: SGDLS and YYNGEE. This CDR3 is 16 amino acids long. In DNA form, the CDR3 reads TGTGCCAGCAGCCAACAGGCCCACGGTGCCATCTATGGCTACACCTTC. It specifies CASSQQAHGAIYGYTF.

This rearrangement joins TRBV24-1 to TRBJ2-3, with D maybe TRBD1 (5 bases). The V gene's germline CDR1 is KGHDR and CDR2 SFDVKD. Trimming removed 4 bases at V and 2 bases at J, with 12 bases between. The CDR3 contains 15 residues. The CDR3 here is CATSEPTDSTDTQYF. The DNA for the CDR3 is TGTGCCACCAGTGAGCCGACAGATTCCACAGATACGCAGTATTTT.

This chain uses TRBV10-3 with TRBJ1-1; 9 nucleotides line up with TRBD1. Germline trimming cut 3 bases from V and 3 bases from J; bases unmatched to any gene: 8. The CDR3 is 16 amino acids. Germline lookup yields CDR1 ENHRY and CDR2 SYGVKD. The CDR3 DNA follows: TGTGCCATCAGTGATAGGTGGACAGGGGACGACACTGAAGCTTTCTTT. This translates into CAISDRWTGDDTEAFF.

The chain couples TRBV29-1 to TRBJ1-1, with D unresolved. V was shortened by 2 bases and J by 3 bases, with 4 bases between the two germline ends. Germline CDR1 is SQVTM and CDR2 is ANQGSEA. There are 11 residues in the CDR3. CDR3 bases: TGCAGCGTTGAAAGGTACACTGAAGCTTTCTTT. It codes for CSVERYTEAFF. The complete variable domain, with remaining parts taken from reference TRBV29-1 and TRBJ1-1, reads SAVISQKPSRDICQRGTSLTIQCQVDSQVTMMFWYRQQPGQSLTLIATANQGSEATYESGFVIDKFPISRPNLTFSTLTVSNMSPEDSSIYLCSVERYTEAFFGQGTRLTVV.

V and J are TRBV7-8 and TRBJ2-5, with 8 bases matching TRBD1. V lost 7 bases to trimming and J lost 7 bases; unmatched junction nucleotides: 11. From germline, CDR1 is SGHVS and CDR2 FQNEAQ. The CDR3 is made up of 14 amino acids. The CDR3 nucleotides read TGTGCCAGCACCACGAGCCCACAGGGGGGGACCCAGTACTTC. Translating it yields CASTTSPQGGTQYF.

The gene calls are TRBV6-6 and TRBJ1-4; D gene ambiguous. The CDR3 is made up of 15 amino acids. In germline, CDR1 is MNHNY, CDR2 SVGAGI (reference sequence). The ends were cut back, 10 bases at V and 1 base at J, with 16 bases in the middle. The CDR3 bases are TGTGCCACCAGCAGGACTGGCTTAACTAATGAAAAACTGTTTTTT. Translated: CATSRTGLTNEKLFF.

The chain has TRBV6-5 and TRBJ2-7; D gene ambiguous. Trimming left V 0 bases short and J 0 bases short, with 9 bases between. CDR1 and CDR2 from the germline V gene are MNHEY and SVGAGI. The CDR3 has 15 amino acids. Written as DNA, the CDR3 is TGTGCCAGCAGTTACTCGAGCCTGGTCTCCTACGAGCAGTACTTC. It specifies CASSYSSLVSYEQYF.